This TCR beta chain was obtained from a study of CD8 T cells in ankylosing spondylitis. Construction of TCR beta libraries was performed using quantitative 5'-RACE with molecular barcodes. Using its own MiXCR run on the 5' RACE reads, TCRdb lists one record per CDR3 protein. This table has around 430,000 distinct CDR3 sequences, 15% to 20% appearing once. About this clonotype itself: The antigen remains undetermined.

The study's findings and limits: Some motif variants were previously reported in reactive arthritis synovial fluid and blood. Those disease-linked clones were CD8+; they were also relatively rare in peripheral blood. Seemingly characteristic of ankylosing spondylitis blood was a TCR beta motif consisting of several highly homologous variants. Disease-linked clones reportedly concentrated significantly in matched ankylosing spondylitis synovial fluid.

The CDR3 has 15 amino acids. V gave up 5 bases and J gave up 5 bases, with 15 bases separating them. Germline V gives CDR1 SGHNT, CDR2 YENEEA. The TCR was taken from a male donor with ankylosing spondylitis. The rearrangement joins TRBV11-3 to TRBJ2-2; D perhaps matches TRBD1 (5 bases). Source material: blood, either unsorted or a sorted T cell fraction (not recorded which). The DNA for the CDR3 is TGTGCCAGCAGCAGTGGACAAGGCTGGACCGGGGAGCTGTTTTTT. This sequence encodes CASSSGQGWTGELFF.